Detailed here is one T cell receptor (beta chain). The germline CDR1 and CDR2 sequences are SEHNR and FQNEAQ (reference sequence). With 4 bases removed from V and 0 bases from J, the gap between germline ends came to 16 bases. The CDR3 has 17 residues. The data belong to a study of blood T cell repertoires in COVID-19. Under the authors' procedure: For nucleated cells, counts were estimated from reference gene primer amplification. Assay: immunoSEQ multiplex PCR; the TCRdb copy retains only in-frame clones and omits some. That table is the source of V, J and clone size, and D and trimming were worked out from the DNA. This table holds more than 150,000 clones, around 85% found once.

The receptor's source is an elderly woman with acute or convalescent COVID-19. The V call is TRBV7-9, the J call TRBJ1-5; no reliable D call. The sequencing sample was made of peripheral blood. The CDR3 loop reads CASSWRTERISNQPQHF. CDR3 in DNA: TGTGCCAGCAGCTGGAGGACTGAACGCATTAGCAATCAGCCCCAGCATTTT.